This section outlines one TCR beta chain sequence together with its context. Its target is unknown. Relative to the germline gene, one junction end is altered; a read error may explain this. One entry per CDR3 protein, called by TCRdb with MiXCR from the 5' RACE reads. Here the sample spans about 400,000 distinct CDR3 sequences, approximately 10% being singletons. The data originate from a study of T cells after yellow fever vaccination. Whole-study findings and limits: The secondary T-cell response peaked on day 5, not day 15, but was weaker.

Sequences were derived from PBMCs, sampled on the day of the first yellow fever vaccination. The receptor comes from a man aged 18 to 29 who received the YFV17D yellow fever vaccine.

Here the CDR3 reads CTSSVNEAIRQETQYF. The CDR3 DNA reads TGTACCAGCAGCGTGAACGAAGCGATTAGGCAAGAGACCCAGTACTTC. The V call is TRBV9, the J call TRBJ2-5; D is undetermined. The CDR3 has 16 amino acids. The germline CDR1 and CDR2 sequences are SGDLS and YYNGEE.